This passage covers 16 T cell receptor beta chains from one sample sequenced in a study of T cells after yellow fever vaccination. Each CDR3 protein gets one entry after TCRdb re-called the 5' RACE reads with MiXCR. The sample includes 200,000 to 250,000 distinct CDR3 sequences, about 3% seen only once; the top ten take around 3%. The specimen comprised CD4+ T cells sorted from PBMCs, sampled 10 days after the yellow fever booster vaccination. These receptors came from a man aged 18 to 30 who received the YFV17D yellow fever vaccine.

This clonotype came up many times. This chain joins TRBV12-3 or TRBV12-4 and TRBJ1-5; 7 nucleotides align to TRBD1. J was trimmed by 4 bases and V by 5 bases; bases with no gene match: 8. The CDR3 consists of 15 residues. CDR3 DNA sequence: TGTGCCAGCAGTCTGGGAAGACAGGGTAATCAGCCCCAGCATTTT. Translation: CASSLGRQGNQPQHF.

This clonotype has at least ten counts. The chain has TRBV5-1 and TRBJ2-5; tentatively, D is TRBD1 (6 bases). Trimming took off 4 bases at V and 1 base at J, with 11 bases between the two ends. The CDR3 extends over 14 amino acids. Germline CDR1 reads SGHRS; CDR2 reads YFSETQ. The CDR3 here is CASSTGQIQETQYF. Here the CDR3 DNA reads TGCGCCAGCAGCACGGGACAAATCCAAGAGACCCAGTACTTC.

This clonotype showed up just a few times. The gene calls are TRBV4-1 and TRBJ1-4; D is possibly TRBD1 (5 bases). V was shortened by 0 bases and J by 10 bases, with 12 bases between the two germline ends. The CDR3 totals 14 residues. Germline-derived CDR1 and CDR2 are MGHRA and YSYEKL. The DNA for the CDR3 is TGCGCCAGCAGCCAAGAGGAGGGGAGGCGAAAACTGTTTTTT. Encoded protein: CASSQEEGRRKLFF.

This clonotype appeared a few times. The chain joins TRBV6-2 or TRBV6-3 to TRBJ2-3; D is undetermined. The germline CDR1 and CDR2 sequences are MNHEY and SVGEGT. With 3 bases removed from V and 6 bases from J, the gap between germline ends came to 4 bases. CDR3 length: 11 residues. The CDR3 region is CASSYLDTQYF. CDR3 sequence (DNA): TGTGCCAGCAGTTATCTCGATACGCAGTATTTT.

This clonotype was detected only a few times. This rearrangement joins TRBV20-1 to TRBJ1-1; D is undetermined. The V and J ends lost 0 bases and 0 bases respectively, with 8 bases between them. The V gene's germline CDR1 is DFQATT and CDR2 SNEGSKA (reference sequence). This CDR3 has 14 amino acids. The CDR3 sequence: CSARDLGMNTEAFF. The DNA of the CDR3 is TGCAGTGCTAGAGATCTGGGGATGAACACTGAAGCTTTCTTT.

The CDR3, as DNA: TGTGCCAGCAGTTACGGGCCAGCTGGAAACACCATATATTTT. It encodes CASSYGPAGNTIYF. The rearrangement uses TRBV6-5 and TRBJ1-3; D gene uncertain. The germline V gene has CDR1 MNHEY and CDR2 SVGAGI. The CDR3 is made up of 14 amino acids. Trimming left V 2 bases short and J 2 bases short, with 7 bases between.

This clonotype was observed many times. V is TRBV19 and J is TRBJ1-5; TRBD1 agrees at 10 bases. The V gene's germline CDR1 is LNHDA and CDR2 SQIVND (reference sequence). After removal of 3 bases from V and 4 bases from J, the junction contained 3 bases not matched to a gene. The CDR3 length is 15 residues. Here the CDR3 DNA reads TGTGCCAGTAGTATCTGGGGACAGGGGAATCAGCCCCAGCATTTT. Protein product: CASSIWGQGNQPQHF.

This clonotype appeared many times. The chain links TRBV6-5 to TRBJ2-3; no definite D call. The V gene's germline CDR1 is MNHEY and CDR2 SVGAGI. The CDR3 is 15 residues long. V was cut by 0 bases and J by 7 bases, with 14 bases left in between. Written as DNA, the CDR3 is TGTGCCAGCAGTTACTCCCGAACTTGGGCGAATACGCAGTATTTT. Translation: CASSYSRTWANTQYF.

This clonotype appeared many times. The V gene is TRBV6-1, the J gene TRBJ1-2; weak D call: TRBD1 (5 bases). There are 12 residues in the CDR3. Germline CDR1 reads MNHNS; CDR2 reads SASEGT. Trimming stripped 3 bases from V and 6 bases from J, with 8 bases between. CDR3 in amino acids: CASSDQGHGYTF. CDR3 DNA: TGTGCCAGCAGTGACCAGGGCCATGGCTACACCTTC.

This chain connects TRBV18 to TRBJ1-1; D may be TRBD1 (5 bases). Per the germline V gene, CDR1 is KGHSH and CDR2 is LQKENI. The CDR3 runs to 13 residues. V was shortened by 6 bases and J by 1 base, with 9 bases between the two germline ends. The CDR3 coding sequence is TGTGCCAGCTCCGGGACTTCGAACACTGAAGCTTTCTTT. Translation: CASSGTSNTEAFF.

This clonotype was observed a handful of times. The chain links TRBV19 to TRBJ1-2; D gene ambiguous. CDR1 LNHDA and CDR2 SQIVND come from the germline V gene (reference sequence). This CDR3 is built from 16 residues. Trimming removed 0 bases from V and 8 bases from J, with 19 bases in between. This CDR3 reads CASSIEPRAPYGGYTF. In DNA, the CDR3 is TGTGCCAGTAGTATAGAGCCCCGGGCCCCCTATGGGGGCTACACCTTC.

This clonotype was seen only a few times. This chain links TRBV19 with TRBJ2-5; D might be TRBD1 (6 bases). Trimming stripped 5 bases from V and 1 base from J, with 11 bases between. CDR3 length equals 14 residues. Germline-derived CDR1 and CDR2 are LNHDA and SQIVND (reference sequence). The CDR3 sequence: CASSEQGTQETQYF. The DNA of the CDR3 is TGTGCCAGTAGTGAACAGGGAACCCAAGAGACCCAGTACTTC.

This clonotype was found many times. This chain uses TRBV7-2 with TRBJ2-6; 7 bases agree with TRBD1. Germline-derived CDR1 and CDR2 are SGHTA and FQGNSA. The CDR3 length is 16 residues. Trimming at V came to 5 bases and at J to 1 base, leaving 5 bases not matched to a gene. The CDR3 DNA follows: TGTGCCAGCAGCGCCCGACAGGGATCTGGGGCCAACGTCCTGACTTTC. It codes for CASSARQGSGANVLTF.

This clonotype has a count of ten or more. The chain carries TRBV11-2 and TRBJ2-2, with D unresolved. CDR3 length: 15 residues. CDR1 SGHAT and CDR2 FQNNGV come from the germline V gene. V was clipped by 5 bases and J by 1 base, with 11 bases between them. The CDR3 protein is CASSPSWVNTGELFF. DNA for the CDR3: TGTGCCAGCAGCCCCTCATGGGTGAACACCGGGGAGCTGTTTTTT.

The chain is built from TRBV12-3 or TRBV12-4 and TRBJ1-1; 8 bases agree with TRBD1. The CDR3 totals 13 residues. V shed 6 bases, J shed 4 bases, and the junction held 4 bases outside the gene matches. The CDR3 DNA follows: TGTGCCAGCAGGCCTGACAGGGGCACTGAAGCTTTCTTT. Protein sequence: CASRPDRGTEAFF.

This clonotype was observed many times. The V and J genes are TRBV27 and TRBJ2-2, with 7 bases matching TRBD1. The germline V gene has CDR1 MNHEY and CDR2 SMNVEV (reference sequence). After removal of 5 bases from V and 1 base from J, the junction contained 10 bases not matched to a gene. The CDR3 loop spans 17 amino acids. The CDR3 region has the DNA TGTGCCAGCAGTCCCTTGGGACAGCCTTGGAACACCGGGGAGCTGTTTTTT. It yields the protein CASSPLGQPWNTGELFF.